The rows below give T cell receptor beta chains drawn from one sample of a study of tumor and adjacent non-tumor tissue in lung cancer. TCRdb used MiXCR to reprocess the multiplex PCR reads, holding one entry per CDR3 protein. This table has tens of thousands of distinct CDR3 sequences, around 70% appearing once. The sequenced sample was distant non-tumor lung tissue. These receptors originate from a woman between 50 and 59 years old with non-small cell lung cancer. Both conserved end residues are trimmed from each CDR3. Only part of the rows carry a size: once, few, many, or a class if the clone is expanded.

clone_size,cdr3_length,j_call,v_call,cdr3_aa
.,14,TRBJ1-6,TRBV21-1,ASSKVPGEYNSPLH
.,13,TRBJ2-3,TRBV5-4,ASSLGLAAPNTQY
.,12,TRBJ1-3,TRBV20-1,SAMTTRSGNTIY
.,12,TRBJ1-4,TRBV12-3/TRBV12-4,ATRMTGENEKVF
.,16,TRBJ2-5,TRBV11-2,PSSLKGSGYPLQETQY
.,16,TRBJ2-3,TRBV30,AWSVGLGLAGVRFTHY
.,13,TRBJ2-1,TRBV20-1,RALGGRGFYNEQF
.,10,TRBJ1-6,TRBV6-5,ASNQIEYDLH
many,14,TRBJ2-1,TRBV28,ASRTSGKLSYNEQF
.,14,TRBJ2-1,TRBV28,VSRSITSRFRNEQF
.,12,TRBJ1-4,TRBV11-2,ASSLDNINGKLF
.,12,TRBJ2-7,TRBV11-3,TSNSGQAPYEQY
few,18,TRBJ2-7,TRBV28,ASSHCLAGLCLGGYYEQY
.,17,TRBJ2-2,TRBV11-2,ASSLDSEWSLQNTGELF